Below are 5 T cell receptor beta chains sequenced from a single sample in a study of OX40 agonist ivuxolimab in advanced cancers. Sequencing used immunoSEQ multiplex PCR; TCRdb keeps in-frame clones, though not all of them. This sample has around 46,000 clones, with about 91% found just once. The source was CD4+ or CD8+ T cells sorted from blood, collected in a trial of the OX40 agonist ivuxolimab. Every receptor here comes from an adult with an advanced solid tumor such as melanoma, head and neck, liver or kidney cancer.

This chain connects TRBV4-1 to TRBJ2-7, with 7 bases lining up with TRBD1. CDR1 is MGHRA and CDR2 is YSYEKL in the germline V gene. CDR3 length: 14 residues. CDR3: CASSEDDRAYEQYV. CDR3 coding DNA: TGCGCCAGCAGCGAAGACGACAGGGCCTACGAGCAGTACGTC.

A single count supports this clone. The genes are TRBV21-1 and TRBJ2-1; TRBD1, the D gene given by the table, was not confirmed from the DNA. TRBV21-1 is a pseudogene locus. The CDR3 sequence is 14 residues long. CDR3 nucleotides: TGTGCCAGCAGCATGGGACAGGGGAGCAATGAGCAGTTCTTC. It translates to CASSMGQGSNEQFF.

The chain employs TRBV6-1 and TRBJ1-1; TRBD1 agrees at 7 bases. Unmatched junction bases numbered 5, after V lost 2 bases and J lost 5 bases. The CDR3 totals 14 residues. Germline loops: CDR1 MNHNS, CDR2 SASEGT. CDR3 protein: CASSEQGQRTEAFF. As DNA, the CDR3 is TGTGCCAGCAGTGAACAGGGACAGCGGACTGAAGCTTTCTTT.

The rearrangement links TRBV15 to TRBJ2-5; D gene uncertain. The CDR3 extends over 13 amino acids. Per germline, CDR1 LNHNV and CDR2 YYDKDF (reference sequence). Deletions cut 3 bases from V and 3 bases from J, with 8 bases between. CDR3 sequence reads: CATSSHRKETQYF. CDR3 sequence (DNA): TGTGCCACCAGCAGCCACCGCAAAGAGACCCAGTACTTC.

The chain is built from TRBV7-8 and TRBJ2-1; TRBD2 aligns across 10 bases. CDR1 is SGHVS, CDR2 FQNEAQ, per germline. The CDR3 extends over 16 amino acids. V was clipped by 5 bases and J by 4 bases; unmatched bases: 8. CDR3 DNA: TGTGCCAGCAGCCAGCTCCCGGGACTAGCGTACAATGAGCAGTTCTTC. This encodes CASSQLPGLAYNEQFF. The entire variable domain, with the rest obtained from reference TRBV7-8 and TRBJ2-1, is as follows: GAGVSQSPRYKVAKRGQDVALRCDPISGHVSLFWYQQALGQGPEFLTYFQNEAQLDKSGLPSDRFFAERPEGSVSTLKIQRTQQEDSAVYLCASSQLPGLAYNEQFFGPGTRLTVL.